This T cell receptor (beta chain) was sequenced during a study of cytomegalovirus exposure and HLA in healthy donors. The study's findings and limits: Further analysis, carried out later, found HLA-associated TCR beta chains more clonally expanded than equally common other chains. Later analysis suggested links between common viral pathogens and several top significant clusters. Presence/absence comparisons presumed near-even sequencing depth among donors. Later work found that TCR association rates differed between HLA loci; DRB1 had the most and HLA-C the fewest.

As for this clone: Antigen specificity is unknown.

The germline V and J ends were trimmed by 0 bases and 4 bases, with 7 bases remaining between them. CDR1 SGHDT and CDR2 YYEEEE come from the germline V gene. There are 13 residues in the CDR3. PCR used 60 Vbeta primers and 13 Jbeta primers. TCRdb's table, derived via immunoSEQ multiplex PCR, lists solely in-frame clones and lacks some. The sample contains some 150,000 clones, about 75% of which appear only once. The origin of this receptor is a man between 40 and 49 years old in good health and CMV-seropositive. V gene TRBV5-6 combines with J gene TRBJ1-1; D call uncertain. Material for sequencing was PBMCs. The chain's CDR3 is CASSLGGGTEAFF. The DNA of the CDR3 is TGTGCCAGCAGCTTGGGGGGAGGCACTGAAGCTTTCTTT.